Here is one TCR beta chain with its context. This entry comes from a study of cytomegalovirus exposure and HLA in healthy donors. Germline CDR1 MGHRA, CDR2 YSYEKL. Trimming stripped 3 bases from V and 6 bases from J, with 23 bases between. This CDR3 has 17 residues. PCR amplification relied on 60 Vbeta primers (plus 13 Jbeta primers). The method was immunoSEQ multiplex PCR; TCRdb's version includes in-frame clones alone and lacks a portion of them. The sample lists some 76,000 clones; more than 75% were seen once. The sequencing sample was made of PBMCs. The source of this sequence is a male donor in good health and CMV-seropositive. The chain has TRBV4-1 and TRBJ1-1; D possibly corresponds to TRBD1 (6 bases). The CDR3 sequence is CASSHSAGTGRVAEAFF. Written as DNA, the CDR3 is TGCGCCAGCAGCCATTCTGCTGGAACAGGGCGGGTTGCTGAAGCTTTCTTT.